Following are 10 T cell receptor beta chains from one sample sequenced in a study of blood T cells in healthy people across ages. Primed by a sample-barcoded 5' primer and a J-beta primer mix, a second PCR proceeded for about 6 to 12 cycles. TCRdb processed the 5' RACE reads anew with MiXCR; each CDR3 protein has one entry. The sample consists of 700,000 to 1,000,000 distinct CDR3 sequences, 40% to 50% of them appearing once. The material sequenced was blood. Receptor source: a man in his sixties in good health.

There are a few counts of this clonotype. The CDR3 is CASSVPQGATYEQYF. CDR3 sequence (DNA): TGTGCCAGCAGCGTCCCACAGGGGGCTACCTACGAGCAGTACTTC. This chain links TRBV7-2 with TRBJ2-7; 9 bases match TRBD1. Germline-derived CDR1 and CDR2 are SGHTA and FQGNSA. Trimming at V came to 5 bases and at J to 2 bases, leaving 7 bases not matched to a gene. The CDR3 contains 15 residues.

V gene TRBV20-1 combines with J gene TRBJ1-4; 9 nucleotides agree with TRBD1. This CDR3 has 14 amino acids. CDR1 DFQATT and CDR2 SNEGSKA come from the germline V gene (reference sequence). The ends lost 6 bases at V and 8 bases at J; junction bases unmatched: 10. The CDR3 reads CSARDREFGEKLFF. The CDR3 region has the DNA TGCAGTGCAAGGGACAGGGAATTTGGCGAAAAACTGTTTTTT.

CDR3 sequence reads: CASSKEGVFTDTQYF. The CDR3 DNA is TGTGCCAGCAGCAAAGAGGGAGTCTTCACAGATACGCAGTATTTT. V usage is TRBV7-9 and J usage is TRBJ2-3; D might be TRBD2 (5 bases). This CDR3 comprises 15 residues. The germline V gene has CDR1 SEHNR and CDR2 FQNEAQ (reference sequence). Trimming cost V 5 bases and J 2 bases, with 14 bases left between them. The full variable domain, in which reference TRBV7-9 and TRBJ2-3 provide the parts outside the CDR3, is DTGVSQNPRHKITKRGQNVTFRCDPISEHNRLYWYRQTLGQGPEFLTYFQNEAQLEKSRLLSDRFSAERPKGSFSTLEIQRTEQGDSAMYLCASSKEGVFTDTQYFGPGTRLTVL.

This chain links TRBV20-1 with TRBJ2-7, with D unclear. Germline assignment: CDR1 DFQATT and CDR2 SNEGSKA (reference sequence). Trimming took off 4 bases at V and 2 bases at J, with 6 bases between the two ends. This CDR3 has 11 residues. The CDR3 is CSAKRTYEQYF. The CDR3 nucleotides are TGCAGTGCTAAAAGGACCTACGAGCAGTACTTC.

The J gene is TRBJ2-7, the V gene TRBV29-1; unclear D gene. The length of the CDR3 is 13 residues. CDR1 and CDR2 (germline): SQVTM, ANQGSEA. Trimming cost V 5 bases and J 1 base, with 12 bases left between them. In nucleotides, the CDR3 is TGCAGCGTTAGCCCGGACCATTCCTACGAGCAGTACTTC. This sequence encodes CSVSPDHSYEQYF.

The chain uses TRBV6-5 and TRBJ2-5; TRBD2 agrees at 8 bases. This CDR3 comprises 16 residues. Looked up from germline, CDR1 is MNHEY and CDR2 is SVGAGI. Trimming at V came to 0 bases and at J to 4 bases, leaving 7 bases not matched to a gene. The CDR3 coding sequence is TGTGCCAGCAGTTACTCAAGGCTGGCGGGGGGAGAGACCCAGTACTTC. It yields the protein CASSYSRLAGGETQYF.

The sample holds one count of this clonotype. The J gene is TRBJ2-7, the V gene TRBV4-3; 8 nucleotides agree with TRBD1. The CDR3 is made up of 15 amino acids. The V segment lost 3 bases and the J segment 1 base; nucleotides outside the gene matches: 5. In germline, CDR1 is LGHNA, CDR2 YSLEER. CDR3 nucleotide sequence: TGCGCCAGCAGCCAGCGACAGGGGCTATCCTACGAGCAGTACTTC. Encoded protein: CASSQRQGLSYEQYF.

The V and J genes are TRBV5-6 and TRBJ2-5; 10 bases are a match to TRBD1. Germline V gene sequence: CDR1 SGHDT, CDR2 YYEEEE. Trimming at V came to 5 bases and at J to 5 bases, leaving 9 bases not matched to a gene. This CDR3 spans 15 amino acids. CDR3 nucleotide sequence: TGTGCCAGCAGGCAGACAGGGGGCGCGGAGGAGACCCAGTACTTC. Encoded protein: CASRQTGGAEETQYF.

This clonotype came up once. The rearrangement uses TRBV29-1 and TRBJ1-2, with D perhaps matching TRBD1 (6 bases). V lost 6 bases to trimming and J lost 5 bases, with 19 bases between them. Germline lookup yields CDR1 SQVTM and CDR2 ANQGSEA. This CDR3 is built from 14 residues. This chain's CDR3 is CSVERDGQSYGYTF. The CDR3 nucleotides are TGCAGCGTGGAGCGTGACGGACAGAGTTATGGCTACACCTTC.

The chain links TRBV10-1 to TRBJ2-7, with D possibly matching TRBD2 (6 bases). The germline CDR1 and CDR2 sequences are WNHNN and SYGVQD (reference sequence). The CDR3 runs 14 residues. V dropped 3 bases and J dropped 3 bases, with 12 bases sitting between them. The CDR3 region has the DNA TGCGCCAGCAGTGATTATCGGGGAGGCTACGAGCAGTACTTC. This translates into CASSDYRGGYEQYF.